This TCR beta chain was recorded in a study of molecular identifiers for immune sequencing clone quantification. The authors gated naive CD8 T cells as CD8+CD4-CCR7+CD45RA+ for sorting. Previously described methods and listed TCR primers produced bulk TCR libraries. TCRdb independently ran MiXCR on the PCR reads; one entry per CDR3 protein. The table lists hundreds of thousands of distinct CDR3 sequences, about 20% of them singletons. This clonotype has a count of ten or more. The antigen is not known. Regarding the study as a whole: Whereas naive cells kept under 1% of molecules in clones above 20 RNA copies, such clones held over 98% in effectors.

Germline-derived CDR1 and CDR2 are MGHRA and YSYEKL. The CDR3 extends over 15 amino acids. V shed 0 bases and J shed 0 bases, with 6 bases lying between them. This TCR derives from a human donor in good health. Some libraries in this study had Jurkat cell RNA spiked in. This chain uses TRBV4-1 with TRBJ1-5; tentative D call: TRBD1 (5 bases). The sample comprised naive CD8+ T cells from blood, with Jurkat cell RNA spiked in. The subset: FACS-sorted CD8+CD4-CCR7+CD45RA+ naive T cells. CDR3: CASSQEGHSNQPQHF. In DNA form, the CDR3 reads TGCGCCAGCAGCCAAGAGGGGCATAGCAATCAGCCCCAGCATTTT.